Presented here are 30 T cell receptor beta chains from one specimen sequenced in a study of CD8 T cells in ankylosing spondylitis. Whole-study results and caveats: Roughly eight highly homologous variants formed a TCR beta motif that appeared characteristic of ankylosing spondylitis blood.

These receptors have no identified antigens. TCRdb called the 5' RACE reads again in MiXCR, with one record for every CDR3 protein. The table records under 850,000 distinct CDR3 sequences, around 20% of them present only once. The sequenced material came from blood, either unsorted or a sorted T cell fraction (not recorded which). The receptors originated from a male donor with ankylosing spondylitis.

This clonotype was detected many times. This rearrangement joins TRBV28 to TRBJ2-7; D may be TRBD2 (5 bases). This CDR3 spans 12 amino acids. Trimming removed 2 bases from V and 4 bases from J, with 6 bases in between. Germline CDR1 MDHEN, CDR2 SYDVKM. The CDR3 reads CASSLRGYEQYF. CDR3 sequence (DNA): TGTGCCAGCAGTTTACGGGGTTACGAGCAGTACTTC.

This sequence joins TRBV5-1 and TRBJ2-5; D possibly uses TRBD1 or TRBD2 (5 bases each). Germline values: CDR1 SGHRS, CDR2 YFSETQ. Trimming took off 0 bases at V and 1 base at J, with 13 bases between the two ends. The CDR3 contains 16 residues. DNA of the CDR3: TGCGCCAGCAGCTTGGGAACGATTGGGACCCAAGAGACCCAGTACTTC. It is translated as CASSLGTIGTQETQYF.

This clonotype showed up just a few times. The genes are TRBV20-1 and TRBJ1-2, with a tentative D call TRBD1 (5 bases). V was shortened by 6 bases and J by 1 base, with 15 bases between the two germline ends. The CDR3 is 14 amino acids. CDR1 and CDR2 from the germline V gene are DFQATT and SNEGSKA (reference sequence). This CDR3 is CSARDSSVNYGYTF. The CDR3 nucleotides are TGCAGTGCGCGAGACAGTTCCGTTAACTATGGCTACACCTTC.

This clonotype was seen a few times. This chain joins TRBV7-6 and TRBJ2-7; D unclear. CDR3 length equals 14 residues. V shed 5 bases and J shed 2 bases, with 13 bases lying between them. Germline CDR1 is SGHVS and CDR2 is FNYEAQ. The CDR3, as DNA: TGTGCCAGCAGCCCTGGTACAGACGCCTACGAGCAGTACTTC. This encodes CASSPGTDAYEQYF.

This chain connects TRBV12-3 or TRBV12-4 to TRBJ2-2; possible D gene TRBD1, 6 bases. V lost 2 bases and J lost 2, with 9 bases in between. The CDR3 is 15 residues long. Here the CDR3 DNA reads TGTGCCAGCAGTTTATGGGACACTAACACCGGGGAGCTGTTTTTT. Its protein product is CASSLWDTNTGELFF.

This clonotype was counted a few times. The chain employs TRBV24-1 and TRBJ2-3; 7 bases match TRBD1. V shed 6 bases, J shed 4 bases, and the junction held 9 bases outside the gene matches. This CDR3 has 15 residues. Looked up from germline, CDR1 is KGHDR and CDR2 is SFDVKD. The CDR3 DNA follows: TGTGCCACCAGTACAACCTACAGGGGCTCAGATACGCAGTATTTT. Translating gives CATSTTYRGSDTQYF.

The chain is built from TRBV10-2 and TRBJ2-1; TRBD2 agrees at 14 bases. Losses at the gene ends were 3 bases for V and 8 bases for J; bases not matched to a gene: 3. The germline gives CDR1 WSHSY, CDR2 SAAADI. This CDR3 region has 15 residues. CDR3: CASSDGLAGGDEQFF. The CDR3 nucleotides read TGCGCCAGCAGTGATGGACTAGCGGGGGGCGATGAGCAGTTCTTC.

This chain connects TRBV7-2 to TRBJ2-7; no definite D call. The V gene's germline CDR1 is SGHTA and CDR2 FQGNSA. There are 14 residues in the CDR3. Trimming took off 7 bases at V and 3 bases at J, with 16 bases between the two ends. The chain's CDR3 is CASIPVGSYYEQYF. CDR3 DNA: TGTGCCAGCATCCCGGTGGGCAGCTACTACGAGCAGTACTTC.

This clonotype has more than one count but fewer than ten. The chain joins TRBV27 to TRBJ2-1; 10 bases fit TRBD1. This CDR3 comprises 18 residues. The V gene end was trimmed by 10 bases and the J gene end by 5 bases; junction bases not matched to a gene: 20. The germline gives CDR1 MNHEY, CDR2 SMNVEV (reference sequence). In DNA, the CDR3 is TGTGCCACCAGAGGCGCAACGCACTTAGGACAGGGGGACAATGAGCAGTTCTTC. Encoded protein: CATRGATHLGQGDNEQFF.

There are a few counts of this clonotype. The chain couples TRBV5-1 to TRBJ2-3; D call uncertain. This CDR3 region has 14 residues. Germline V CDR1 and CDR2: SGHRS, YFSETQ. Trimming removed 3 bases at V and 4 bases at J, with 12 bases between. The chain's CDR3 is CASSSGVKSDTQYF. In DNA form, the CDR3 reads TGCGCCAGCAGCTCCGGAGTGAAGTCAGATACGCAGTATTTT.

This clonotype was counted a few times. This chain joins TRBV5-6 and TRBJ1-2; D is undetermined. Between the trimmed V and J ends, which lost 0 bases and 2 bases, there was a span of 5 bases. The germline gives CDR1 SGHDT, CDR2 YYEEEE. This CDR3 contains 13 residues. CDR3 protein: CASSLVRNYGYTF. The CDR3 nucleotides read TGTGCCAGCAGCTTGGTCAGGAACTATGGCTACACCTTC.

The chain uses TRBV7-8 and TRBJ2-7, with TRBD2 matching 10 bases. The CDR3 runs 17 residues. With 5 bases clipped from V and 3 bases from J, the junction kept 13 bases outside the gene matches. Germline CDR1 is SGHVS and CDR2 is FQNEAQ. The CDR3 sequence is CASSRPLAGVGNYEQYF. CDR3 DNA sequence: TGTGCCAGCAGCCGACCTCTAGCGGGAGTCGGCAACTACGAGCAGTACTTC.

This clonotype was seen more than once but under ten times. V usage is TRBV5-1 and J usage is TRBJ2-2; 7 positions match TRBD2. V gave up 0 bases and J gave up 13 bases; unmatched junction bases: 9. Germline lookup yields CDR1 SGHRS and CDR2 YFSETQ. There are 14 residues in the CDR3. CDR3 DNA sequence: TGCGCCAGCAGCTTGGCCGTGTCGGGAGGCGGGCTGTTTTTT. Translating gives CASSLAVSGGGLFF.

The chain is built from TRBV29-1 and TRBJ2-7, with no clear D. Between the trimmed V and J ends, which lost 4 bases and 0 bases, there was a span of 10 bases. Germline-derived CDR1 and CDR2 are SQVTM and ANQGSEA. The CDR3 is 13 amino acids. The CDR3 reads CSVGEPYSYEQYF. Here the CDR3 DNA reads TGCAGCGTTGGGGAACCCTACTCCTACGAGCAGTACTTC.

Ten or more counts support this clonotype. The chain employs TRBV5-1 and TRBJ1-1; D is perhaps TRBD1 (6 bases). The length of the CDR3 is 14 residues. Between the trimmed V and J ends, which lost 0 bases and 4 bases, there was a span of 10 bases. Germline CDR1 reads SGHRS; CDR2 reads YFSETQ. CDR3 sequence (DNA): TGCGCCAGCAGCTTGGGCGGGGGGCTCACTGAAGCTTTCTTT. It yields the protein CASSLGGGLTEAFF.

This clonotype turned up a few times. The V gene is TRBV7-8, the J gene TRBJ1-1; the D is unclear. There are 15 residues in the CDR3. CDR1 and CDR2 from the germline V gene are SGHVS and FQNEAQ. Deletions cut 1 base from V and 0 bases from J, with 9 bases between. CDR3 loop: CASSLVGTMNTEAFF. The DNA of the CDR3 is TGTGCCAGCAGCTTAGTGGGTACTATGAACACTGAAGCTTTCTTT.

This chain links TRBV7-6 with TRBJ2-3, with a possible D match to TRBD2 (6 bases). V dropped 1 base and J dropped 3 bases, with 11 bases sitting between them. Germline CDR1 is SGHVS and CDR2 is FNYEAQ. The CDR3 runs 15 residues. The chain's CDR3 is CASSLEVAVTDTQYF. The CDR3 DNA sequence: TGTGCCAGCAGCTTAGAGGTAGCGGTGACAGATACGCAGTATTTT.

In this sample, this clonotype turned up a few times. J is TRBJ1-1 and V is TRBV6-1; no definite D call. V was trimmed by 5 bases and J by 2 bases, leaving 12 bases between them. Germline V gives CDR1 MNHNS, CDR2 SASEGT. The CDR3 extends over 14 amino acids. CDR3 nucleotide sequence: TGTGCCAGCAGTCCCTTACTGAGAAACACTGAAGCTTTCTTT. This sequence encodes CASSPLLRNTEAFF.

The chain recombines TRBV29-1 with TRBJ2-5; D is possibly TRBD2 (6 bases). The CDR3 contains 13 residues. V lost 4 bases, J lost 3 bases, and 12 bases lay in between. Germline V gene data show CDR1 as SQVTM and CDR2 as ANQGSEA. CDR3 residues: CSVVRGWEETQYF. The CDR3 DNA sequence: TGCAGCGTTGTACGGGGGTGGGAAGAGACCCAGTACTTC.

In the case of this clonotype: Given the absence of the conserved phenylalanine or tryptophan at the CDR3 end, a read error is likely. The chain recombines TRBV5-6 with TRBJ2-2; the D is unclear. The V gene's germline CDR1 is SGHDT and CDR2 YYEEEE. Trimming removed 0 bases from V and 6 bases from J, with 9 bases in between. CDR3 length: 14 residues. The CDR3 nucleotides read TGTGCCAGCAGCTTGGAGGTGTACCCCGGGGAGCTGTTTGTT. This translates into CASSLEVYPGELFV.

The chain uses TRBV4-2 and TRBJ2-2; tentative D call: TRBD2 (5 bases). The CDR3 sequence is 18 residues long. V lost 0 bases and J 1 base, leaving 15 bases between the germline ends. Germline loops: CDR1 LGHNA, CDR2 YNFKEQ. The CDR3: CASSQDRATTRNTGELFF. The CDR3 DNA is TGTGCCAGCAGCCAAGATCGGGCGACAACTAGGAACACCGGGGAGCTGTTTTTT.

This clonotype turned up a few times. The chain joins TRBV4-3 to TRBJ2-3; D is perhaps TRBD1 (6 bases). This CDR3 comprises 17 residues. From germline, CDR1 is LGHNA and CDR2 YSLEER. Trimming removed 2 bases at V and 0 bases at J, with 15 bases between. For the CDR3, the DNA is TGCGCCAGCAGCCAAACCACAGGGTGGAGTAGCACAGATACGCAGTATTTT. Amino acid sequence: CASSQTTGWSSTDTQYF.

The V and J genes are TRBV7-3 and TRBJ2-2; the D gene is possibly TRBD1 (6 bases). The V end was cut by 2 bases, the J end by 0 bases, with 13 bases between. Germline CDR1 and CDR2: SGHTA and FQGTGA. The CDR3 has 17 amino acids. The CDR3 DNA sequence: TGTGCCAGCAGCTTAGAGCCGGACAGCACGAACACCGGGGAGCTGTTTTTT. Translating it yields CASSLEPDSTNTGELFF.

This clonotype was counted only a few times. The V and J genes are TRBV6-2 or TRBV6-3 and TRBJ1-2; TRBD1 matches at 8 bases. Per germline, CDR1 MNHEY and CDR2 SVGEGT. Trimming at V came to 6 bases and at J to 7 bases, leaving 10 bases not matched to a gene. This CDR3 is built from 14 residues. The CDR3 bases are TGTGCCAGCAGCCCGCCGACAGGGGCTTTTGGCTACACCTTC. It is translated as CASSPPTGAFGYTF.

The CDR3 is CASSPDRGRSEAFF. CDR3 DNA: TGCGCCAGCAGCCCGGACAGGGGGCGGAGTGAAGCTTTCTTT. V usage is TRBV10-2 and J usage is TRBJ1-1, with TRBD1 matching 11 bases. Germline CDR1 is WSHSY and CDR2 is SAAADI. The CDR3 consists of 14 residues. The J segment lost 7 bases and the V segment lost 6 bases, leaving 7 bases of the junction unmatched.

The chain recombines TRBV12-3 or TRBV12-4 with TRBJ2-5, with no clear D. CDR3 length: 15 amino acids. Between the trimmed V and J ends, which lost 5 bases and 0 bases, there was a span of 13 bases. The CDR3 is CASSQTPRYQETQYF. CDR3 sequence (DNA): TGTGCCAGCAGTCAAACCCCCCGGTACCAAGAGACCCAGTACTTC.

The sample holds many counts of this clonotype. CDR3 in DNA: TGCGCCAGCAGCCGAACGAAGACGGACCGAAGCTCCTACAATGAGCAGTTCTTC. It is translated as CASSRTKTDRSSYNEQFF. This chain uses TRBV5-1 with TRBJ2-1; D unclear. The V gene's germline CDR1 is SGHRS and CDR2 YFSETQ. V shed 4 bases and J shed 0 bases, with 20 bases lying between them. This CDR3 comprises 18 residues. Full variable domain (outside the CDR3, taken from reference TRBV5-1 and TRBJ2-1): KAGVTQTPRYLIKTRGQQVTLSCSPISGHRSVSWYQQTPGQGLQFLFEYFSETQRNKGNFPGRFSGRQFSNSRSEMNVSTLELGDSALYLCASSRTKTDRSSYNEQFFGPGTRLTVL.

This clonotype was found a few times. The J gene is TRBJ2-7, the V gene TRBV6-5; D unclear. CDR1 and CDR2 (germline): MNHEY, SVGAGI. The CDR3 spans 12 residues. The V end lost 6 bases, the J end lost 4 bases, and 10 bases lay between the germline ends. This chain's CDR3 is CASRSPSYEQYF. For the CDR3, the DNA is TGTGCCAGCAGGTCACCATCGTACGAGCAGTACTTC.

This chain joins TRBV18 and TRBJ2-5, with D uncertain. Per the germline V gene, CDR1 is KGHSH and CDR2 is LQKENI. Between the trimmed V and J ends, which lost 5 bases and 2 bases, there was a span of 6 bases. This CDR3 region has 12 residues. DNA of the CDR3: TGTGCCAGCTCAGTGCAGCAAGAGACCCAGTACTTC. As protein: CASSVQQETQYF.

V and J are TRBV6-1 and TRBJ2-6, with D perhaps TRBD1 or TRBD2 (6 bases each). The germline CDR1 and CDR2 sequences are MNHNS and SASEGT. The CDR3 covers 16 residues. V lost 2 bases and J 0 bases, leaving 8 bases between the germline ends. CDR3 region: CASSERGASGANVLTF. In DNA, the CDR3 is TGTGCCAGCAGTGAAAGGGGGGCCTCTGGGGCCAACGTCCTGACTTTC.